Each of the 32 T cell receptor beta chains below was sequenced from the same sample in a study of blood T cell repertoires in COVID-19 (dated by TCRdb to about 2020). Preparation of the library involved the immunoSEQ multiplex PCR assay. In its TCRdb copy, this immuneACCESS table keeps in-frame sequences only and misses some clones. Where compared with another copy, unresolved V genes explain less than half of these, and the others have no known cause. For this sample there are about 170,000 clones; approximately 84% appear just once. The ten largest clones capture about 20% of the sample. Sequencing was done on a sample of peripheral blood. These receptor sequences come from a woman of 80 years or more with acute or convalescent COVID-19.

The chain combines TRBV5-1 with TRBJ2-1, with TRBD2 identical over 7 bases. The CDR3 consists of 13 residues. CDR1 is SGHRS, CDR2 YFSETQ, per germline. J gave up 8 bases and V 6 bases, and 8 bases lay outside the gene matches. The CDR3 protein is CASTQGGVYEQFF. The CDR3 DNA is TGCGCCAGCACCCAGGGAGGGGTCTATGAGCAGTTCTTC. Combining the CDR3 with reference TRBV5-1 and TRBJ2-1 gives the whole variable domain KAGVTQTPRYLIKTRGQQVTLSCSPISGHRSVSWYQQTPGQGLQFLFEYFSETQRNKGNFPGRFSGRQFSNSRSEMNVSTLELGDSALYLCASTQGGVYEQFFGPGTRLTVL.

J is TRBJ1-6 and V is TRBV27; D possibly corresponds to TRBD1 (5 bases). Germline V gives CDR1 MNHEY, CDR2 SMNVEV (reference sequence). CDR3 size: 16 residues. V was shortened by 0 bases and J by 8 bases, with 14 bases between the two germline ends. The CDR3 is CASSLSGQGSYSPLHF. As DNA, the CDR3 is TGTGCCAGCAGTTTATCGGGGCAGGGAAGTTATTCACCCCTCCACTTT.

The gene calls are TRBV7-9 and TRBJ2-7; possibly TRBD2 for D (6 bases). The CDR3 contains 13 residues. Germline loops: CDR1 SEHNR, CDR2 FQNEAQ (reference sequence). V shed 5 bases and J shed 2 bases, with 10 bases lying between them. The CDR3: CASSPRLAYEQYF. CDR3 nucleotides: TGTGCCAGCAGCCCACGACTAGCCTACGAGCAGTACTTC.

The V call is TRBV21-1, the J call TRBJ2-7; the DNA was not compared with TRBD2, the D call given in the table. TRBV21-1 is assigned pseudogene status. This CDR3 region has 16 residues. The CDR3 loop is CASSSHAAGGPYEQYF. DNA for the CDR3: TGTGCCAGCAGCTCCCACGCGGCGGGAGGGCCTTACGAGCAGTACTTC.

The chain joins TRBV5-1 to TRBJ2-1; a possible D gene is TRBD1 (6 bases). This CDR3 region has 14 residues. V lost 2 bases and J lost 3, with 9 bases in between. Germline CDR1 reads SGHRS; CDR2 reads YFSETQ. In nucleotides, the CDR3 is TGCGCCAGCAGCTTCGCACAGGGCTACAATGAGCAGTTCTTC. It is translated as CASSFAQGYNEQFF.

The rearrangement uses TRBV10-3 and TRBJ1-2; 10 nucleotides match TRBD1. V was clipped by 7 bases and J by 8 bases; unmatched bases: 7. This CDR3 contains 13 residues. CDR1 and CDR2 (germline): ENHRY, SYGVKD. The CDR3 loop reads CAITPGTGEGYTF. CDR3 in DNA: TGTGCCATCACCCCCGGGACAGGGGAAGGCTACACCTTC.

The rearrangement links TRBV19 to TRBJ1-2; D unresolved. The CDR3 length is 15 residues. Looked up from germline, CDR1 is LNHDA and CDR2 is SQIVND (reference sequence). The V gene lost 3 bases and the J gene lost 5 bases, with 16 bases spanning the gap. This CDR3 reads CASSMRSPGGYGYTF. The CDR3 DNA follows: TGTGCCAGTAGTATGCGTTCCCCCGGCGGATATGGCTACACCTTC.

This CDR3 is CASRMGQVNTEAFF. In DNA form, the CDR3 reads TGCGCCAGCCGAATGGGACAAGTGAACACTGAAGCTTTCTTT. This chain links TRBV10-2 with TRBJ1-1; tentative D call: TRBD1 (6 bases). Trimming took 8 bases from V and 0 from J, leaving 13 bases between them. There are 14 residues in the CDR3. Germline CDR1 and CDR2: WSHSY and SAAADI.

The J gene is TRBJ2-1, the V gene TRBV7-7, with a weak D call TRBD2 (5 bases). Germline lookup yields CDR1 SSHAT and CDR2 FNYEAQ (reference sequence). The CDR3 is 15 amino acids. V was pared by 5 bases and J by 1 base, with 12 bases between. CDR3 region: CASSRSGGSYNEQFF. CDR3 DNA: TGTGCCAGCAGCCGATCCGGAGGTTCCTACAATGAGCAGTTCTTC.

The chain uses TRBV10-2 and TRBJ1-6, with D perhaps matching TRBD1 (6 bases). Trimming cost V 4 bases and J 10 bases, with 11 bases left between them. Germline assignment: CDR1 WSHSY and CDR2 SAAADI. The CDR3 spans 13 residues. CDR3 nucleotide sequence: TGCGCCAGCAGTGGTGGACAGAACTCACCCCTCCACTTT. Its protein product is CASSGGQNSPLHF.

This chain joins TRBV5-1 and TRBJ2-7, with 9 bases fitting TRBD1. V dropped 4 bases and J dropped 1; count of bases not matched to a gene: 6. There are 15 residues in the CDR3. The germline CDR1 and CDR2 sequences are SGHRS and YFSETQ. In DNA, the CDR3 is TGCGCCAGCAGCAGGGGACAGGGTAGGTCCTACGAGCAGTACTTC. It yields the protein CASSRGQGRSYEQYF.

CDR3 residues: CASSSLDSLNQPQHF. The DNA of the CDR3 is TGCGCCAGCAGCTCACTGGACAGTCTCAATCAGCCCCAGCATTTT. The J gene is TRBJ1-5, the V gene TRBV5-1, with TRBD1 as a possible D gene (6 bases). Germline loops: CDR1 SGHRS, CDR2 YFSETQ. This CDR3 is 15 amino acids long. Trimming stripped 3 bases from V and 3 bases from J, with 13 bases between.

This rearrangement joins TRBV9 to TRBJ2-2; a possible D gene is TRBD1 (6 bases). This CDR3 spans 15 amino acids. V dropped 8 bases and J dropped 7 bases, with 21 bases sitting between them. Germline CDR1 reads SGDLS; CDR2 reads YYNGEE. The CDR3 DNA reads TGTGCCAGTACCGAGGGGGACGGGCGATACGGGGAGCTGTTTTTT. This translates into CASTEGDGRYGELFF.

The genes are TRBV7-2 and TRBJ1-1, with 7 bases fitting TRBD1. Germline CDR1 and CDR2: SGHTA and FQGNSA. This CDR3 contains 15 residues. V trimming: 5 bases; J trimming: 1 base; junction bases outside the gene matches: 7. Written as DNA, the CDR3 is TGTGCCAGCAGCACCTGGACAGGCGCGAACACTGAAGCTTTCTTT. Translating it yields CASSTWTGANTEAFF. The full variable domain, its missing parts supplied by reference TRBV7-2 and TRBJ1-1, is GAGVSQSPSNKVTEKGKDVELRCDPISGHTALYWYRQSLGQGLEFLIYFQGNSAPDKSGLPSDRFSAERTGGSVSTLTIQRTQQEDSAVYLCASSTWTGANTEAFFGQGTRLTVV.

This rearrangement joins TRBV19 to TRBJ2-1, with 7 bases lining up with TRBD2. J gave up 4 bases and V 3 bases, and 9 bases lay outside the gene matches. Germline V gene lookup returns CDR1 LNHDA and CDR2 SQIVND (reference sequence). CDR3 length equals 16 residues. CDR3 protein: CASSIESGEAYNEQFF. The CDR3 coding sequence is TGTGCCAGTAGTATCGAGAGCGGGGAAGCTTACAATGAGCAGTTCTTC.

This clone was observed a handful of times. The V call is TRBV9, the J call TRBJ2-2; 10 bases are a match to TRBD2. The CDR3 is made up of 18 amino acids. Germline trimming cut 5 bases from V and 5 bases from J; bases unmatched to any gene: 15. CDR1 is SGDLS and CDR2 is YYNGEE in the germline V gene. For the CDR3, the DNA is TGTGCCAGCAGTTTCAAGCCAGCGGGAGGGTCGAGTACCGGGGAGCTGTTTTTT. It is translated as CASSFKPAGGSSTGELFF.

The V and J genes are TRBV6-5 and TRBJ1-1, with 7 bases aligning to TRBD1. V trimming: 8 bases; J trimming: 5 bases; junction bases outside the gene matches: 5. The CDR3 is made up of 12 amino acids. Germline lookup yields CDR1 MNHEY and CDR2 SVGAGI. Here the CDR3 DNA reads TGTGCCAGCTGGACAGGCGGGACTGAAGCTTTCTTT. Translating gives CASWTGGTEAFF.

The chain is built from TRBV23-1 and TRBJ1-3; 8 bases map to TRBD1. TRBV23-1 is placed among ORFs of uncertain function. Trimming removed 11 bases from V and 3 bases from J; junction bases left unmatched: 9. The CDR3 runs to 14 residues. Here the CDR3 DNA reads TGCGCCCACCGTCAGGGGGCGCTTGGAAACACCATATATTTT. As protein: CAHRQGALGNTIYF.

This chain uses TRBV4-3 with TRBJ2-1; TRBD2 aligns across 7 bases. Germline V gene lookup returns CDR1 LGHNA and CDR2 YSLEER. The CDR3 extends over 15 amino acids. Trimming took 4 bases from V and 2 from J; bases not matched to a gene: 5. The CDR3 DNA is TGCGCCAGCAGCCCCGTAGCGGGCCCCTACAATGAGCAGTTCTTC. Translation: CASSPVAGPYNEQFF.

This chain connects TRBV6-6 to TRBJ2-2; 9 bases fit TRBD1. The CDR3 is 14 amino acids. V shed 9 bases, J shed 6 bases, and the junction held 8 bases outside the gene matches. Germline CDR1 and CDR2: MNHNY and SVGAGI (reference sequence). The CDR3 DNA reads as TGTGCCAGTGGGACAGGGCTAGTCGCCGGGGAGCTGTTTTTT. This translates into CASGTGLVAGELFF.

The chain carries TRBV30 and TRBJ2-5, with 11 bases matching TRBD1. V trimming: 1 base; J trimming: 4 bases; junction bases outside the gene matches: 5. The germline V gene has CDR1 GTSNPN and CDR2 SVGIG (reference sequence). The CDR3 contains 15 residues. CDR3 amino acids: CAWSEDRGRAETQYF. The CDR3 DNA sequence: TGTGCCTGGAGTGAGGACAGGGGGCGCGCAGAGACCCAGTACTTC.

This sequence joins TRBV6-1 and TRBJ2-7, with 8 bases matching TRBD1. The CDR3 extends over 16 amino acids. The germline gives CDR1 MNHNS, CDR2 SASEGT. The junction had 8 bases not matched to a gene; V was cut back by 4 bases and J by 0 bases. CDR3 in amino acids: CASSASWDRSSYEQYF. The CDR3 DNA is TGTGCCAGCAGTGCTAGCTGGGACAGGAGCTCCTACGAGCAGTACTTC.

This CDR3 is CASSRGQGAISEQYF. The CDR3 DNA follows: TGTGCCAGCAGCCGCGGACAGGGGGCGATAAGTGAGCAGTACTTC. This sequence joins TRBV6-2 or TRBV6-3 and TRBJ2-7, with 11 bases that match TRBD1. J gave up 7 bases and V 6 bases, and 11 bases lay outside the gene matches. The CDR3 consists of 15 residues. Germline values: CDR1 MNHEY, CDR2 SVGEGT.

The rearrangement uses TRBV25-1 and TRBJ1-3, with 7 positions matching TRBD1. The CDR3 runs 12 residues. J was trimmed by 8 bases and V by 8 bases; bases with no gene match: 6. Per the germline V gene, CDR1 is MGHDK and CDR2 is SYGVNS. DNA of the CDR3: TGTGCCAGCTCCACAGGGGTGGACACCATATATTTT. This encodes CASSTGVDTIYF. Looking up the rest from reference TRBV25-1 and TRBJ1-3 gives the full variable domain: EADIYQTPRYLVIGTGKKITLECSQTMGHDKMYWYQQDPGMELHLIHYSYGVNSTEKGDLSSESTVSRIRTEHFPLTLESARPSHTSQYLCASSTGVDTIYFGEGSWLTVV.

The chain recombines TRBV2 with TRBJ2-7; D is unclear. The CDR3 is made up of 12 amino acids. Germline values: CDR1 SNHLY, CDR2 FYNNEI. CDR3 DNA sequence: TGTGTGATGGGCAGTTTCTCCTACGAGCAGTACTTC. This codes for CVMGSFSYEQYF.

The genes are TRBV5-1 and TRBJ1-6; 7 bases are shared with TRBD1. This CDR3 is built from 15 residues. Germline lookup yields CDR1 SGHRS and CDR2 YFSETQ. V shed 6 bases and J 5 bases; nucleotides not matched to a gene: 8. CDR3 protein: CASTWDSTDNSPLHF. The CDR3 coding sequence is TGCGCCAGCACCTGGGACAGCACGGATAATTCACCCCTCCACTTT.

The chain has TRBV6-5 and TRBJ1-1; maybe TRBD1 (5 bases). The germline V and J ends were trimmed by 4 bases and 4 bases, with 13 bases remaining between them. Germline loops: CDR1 MNHEY, CDR2 SVGAGI. CDR3 length: 14 residues. Here the CDR3 reads CASSLGLGGTEAFF. CDR3 bases: TGTGCCAGCAGTTTGGGACTCGGGGGCACTGAAGCTTTCTTT.

The rearrangement links TRBV29-1 to TRBJ2-1; 14 bases fit TRBD2. Germline CDR1 SQVTM, CDR2 ANQGSEA. J lost 4 bases, V lost 4 bases, and 12 bases had no gene match. CDR3 length: 18 residues. CDR3: CSVVDGTSGRGRYNEQFF. CDR3 bases: TGCAGCGTTGTTGACGGGACTAGCGGGAGAGGTCGGTACAATGAGCAGTTCTTC.

The chain couples TRBV29-1 to TRBJ2-5, with 11 bases that match TRBD2. V lost 7 bases, J lost 5 bases, and 15 bases stayed unmatched. The CDR3 consists of 16 residues. Germline CDR1 reads SQVTM; CDR2 reads ANQGSEA. CDR3 loop: CSANDPVLAGVETQYF. The CDR3 region has the DNA TGCAGCGCGAATGACCCGGTACTAGCGGGAGTGGAGACCCAGTACTTC. Full variable domain (remainder filled in from reference TRBV29-1 and TRBJ2-5): SAVISQKPSRDICQRGTSLTIQCQVDSQVTMMFWYRQQPGQSLTLIATANQGSEATYESGFVIDKFPISRPNLTFSTLTVSNMSPEDSSIYLCSANDPVLAGVETQYFGPGTRLLVL.

The chain has TRBV21-1 and TRBJ2-7; whether TRBD1, the table's D call, matches the DNA was not checked. TRBV21-1 is an annotated pseudogene. The CDR3 has 15 amino acids. The CDR3 nucleotides read TGTGCCAGCAGCCGGACAGCGTCGGACTTCGACGAGCAGTACTTC. Its translation is CASSRTASDFDEQYF.

The genes are TRBV19 and TRBJ2-5, with a weak D call TRBD1 (5 bases). This CDR3 region has 15 residues. Germline assignment: CDR1 LNHDA and CDR2 SQIVND (reference sequence). Trimming removed 1 base from V and 5 bases from J, with 14 bases in between. The CDR3 reads CASSIGGVRAETQYF. CDR3 sequence (DNA): TGTGCCAGTAGTATAGGAGGTGTCAGGGCCGAGACCCAGTACTTC.

The table lists this clone with a few counts. The chain links TRBV5-1 to TRBJ2-3, with 12 bases identical to TRBD2. There are 16 residues in the CDR3. Trimming took 3 bases from V and 3 from J; bases not matched to a gene: 5. Germline CDR1 reads SGHRS; CDR2 reads YFSETQ. For the CDR3, the DNA is TGCGCCAGCAGCTCCAGGGGACTAGCGGGTACAGATACGCAGTATTTT. Its protein product is CASSSRGLAGTDTQYF.